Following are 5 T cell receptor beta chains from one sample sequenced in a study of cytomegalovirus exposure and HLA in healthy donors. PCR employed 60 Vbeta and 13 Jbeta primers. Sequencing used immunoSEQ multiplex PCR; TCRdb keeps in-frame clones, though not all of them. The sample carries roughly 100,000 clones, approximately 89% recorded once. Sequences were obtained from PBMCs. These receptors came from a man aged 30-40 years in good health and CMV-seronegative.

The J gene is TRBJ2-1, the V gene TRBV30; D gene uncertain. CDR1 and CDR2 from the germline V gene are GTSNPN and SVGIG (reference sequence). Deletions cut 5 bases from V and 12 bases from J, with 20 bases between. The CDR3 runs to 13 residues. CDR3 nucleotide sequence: TGTGCCTGGCATCCTTCGGTACCTACGAGGCAGTTCTTC. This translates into CAWHPSVPTRQFF.

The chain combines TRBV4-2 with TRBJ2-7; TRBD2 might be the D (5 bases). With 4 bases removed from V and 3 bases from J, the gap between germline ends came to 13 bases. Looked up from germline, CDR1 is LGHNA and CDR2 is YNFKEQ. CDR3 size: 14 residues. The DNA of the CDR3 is TGTGCCAGCAGCCCCCCGGGATACTTCTACGAGCAGTACTTC. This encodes CASSPPGYFYEQYF.

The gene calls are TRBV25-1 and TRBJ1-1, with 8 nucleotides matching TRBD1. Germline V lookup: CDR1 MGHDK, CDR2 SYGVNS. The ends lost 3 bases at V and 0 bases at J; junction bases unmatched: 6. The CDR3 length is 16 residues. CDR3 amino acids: CASSDYRQGLNTEAFF. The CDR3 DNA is TGTGCCAGCAGTGACTACCGACAGGGGTTGAACACTGAAGCTTTCTTT.

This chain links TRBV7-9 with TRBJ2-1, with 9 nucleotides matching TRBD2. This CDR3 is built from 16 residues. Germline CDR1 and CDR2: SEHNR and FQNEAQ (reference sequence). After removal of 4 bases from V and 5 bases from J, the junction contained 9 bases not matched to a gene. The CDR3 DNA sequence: TGTGCCAGCAGCTCTCAAAGCGGGAGGAAGGACAATGAGCAGTTCTTC. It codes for CASSSQSGRKDNEQFF.

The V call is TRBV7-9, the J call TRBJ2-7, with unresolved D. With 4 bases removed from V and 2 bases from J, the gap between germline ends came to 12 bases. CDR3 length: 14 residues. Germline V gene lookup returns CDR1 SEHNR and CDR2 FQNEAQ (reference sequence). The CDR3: CASSSRAKTYEQYF. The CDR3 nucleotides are TGTGCCAGCAGCTCCCGAGCAAAAACCTACGAGCAGTACTTC.